This T cell receptor (beta chain) stems from a study of T cells after yellow fever vaccination. Broader study findings: Repertoires sorted by FACS could include abundant clonotypes that are contaminants from the bulk population. A faster peak, day 5 versus 15, was reached by the weaker secondary response. Some clonotypes, a small share, were shared between CD4 and CD8 compartments.

The CDR3 runs to 15 residues. V was clipped by 1 base and J by 0 bases, with 9 bases between them. Germline V gives CDR1 SGDLS, CDR2 YYNGEE. It was through 5'RACE template switching that TCR cDNA was made, with a universal primer site and UMIs added. TCRdb ran MiXCR on the 5' RACE reads and lists one entry per CDR3 protein. The sample includes a few hundred thousand distinct CDR3 sequences, around a sixth of them seen just once. Note on this clonotype: Its specificity is unknown.

The sample was PBMCs, taken less than 6 days after the first yellow fever vaccination. The chain couples TRBV9 to TRBJ2-3; D gene ambiguous. The TCR sequence derives from a man in his late teens or twenties who received the YFV17D yellow fever vaccine. CDR3 bases: TGTGCCAGCAGCGTATTATTAGAAAGCACAGATACGCAGTATTTT. Protein sequence: CASSVLLESTDTQYF. Looking up the rest from reference TRBV9 and TRBJ2-3 gives the full variable domain: DSGVTQTPKHLITATGQRVTLRCSPRSGDLSVYWYQQSLDQGLQFLIQYYNGEERAKGNILERFSAQQFPDLHSELNLSSLELGDSALYFCASSVLLESTDTQYFGPGTRLTVL.